This T cell receptor (beta chain) was profiled in a study of CD8+CD57+ T cells in acquired aplastic anemia. In the study overall: Quantities of DNA derived from sorted CD4+ and CD8+ cells averaged roughly 3 ug.

Investigators profiled TCR beta VDJ and CDR3 from genomic DNA template. From the reads, TCRdb called clonotypes with MiXCR, one entry per CDR3 protein. The profile covers approximately 150,000 distinct CDR3 sequences, with over 40% appearing a single time and about 2.9% taken by the ten largest. Study observations and caveats: Patients and healthy controls showed no significant CD8+ Simpson's diversity difference.

Germline CDR1 and CDR2: SGHTA and FQGNSA. The CDR3 is 13 amino acids. The V gene lost 3 bases and the J gene lost 2 bases, with 7 bases spanning the gap. An expansion of CD8+CD57+ cells by flow cytometry had been shown in patients chosen for sequencing. Diagnosis of severe acquired aplastic anemia applied to all patients. This clonotype was observed a few times. Antigen specificity is unknown. This clonotype was sampled from a human donor with aplastic anemia. The J gene is TRBJ1-1, the V gene TRBV7-2, with D possibly matching TRBD1 (5 bases). The sample taken for sequencing was sorted CD4+, CD8+, or CD8+CD57+ T cells (not recorded which) from PBMCs. The DNA for the CDR3 is TGTGCCAGCAGCTTTGACAGCAACACTGAAGCTTTCTTT. Translation gives CASSFDSNTEAFF.